Each of the 24 T cell receptor beta chains below was sequenced from the same sample in a study of graft-versus-host responses after intestinal transplantation. Antigen specificity for these receptors is unknown. TCRdb keeps only in-frame clones here, not all; method: immunoSEQ multiplex PCR. The table shows under 150,000 clones, with approximately 92% occurring only once. This specimen consisted of unstimulated CD4+ T cells sorted from spleen or lymph node cells, obtained before intestinal transplant. The receptors were sampled from a human donor who received an intestinal transplant.

J is TRBJ2-5 and V is TRBV4-1; D perhaps matches TRBD1 (7 bases). The CDR3 runs 16 residues. Germline V gives CDR1 MGHRA, CDR2 YSYEKL. Trimming shortened V by 0 bases and J by 4 bases, and 15 bases separated the two germline ends. CDR3 coding DNA: TGCGCCAGCAGCCAAGACCACAACAGGGGAGGAGAGACCCAGTACTTC. Protein: CASSQDHNRGGETQYF.

The chain joins TRBV5-6 to TRBJ2-3; 8 bases map to TRBD2. This CDR3 region has 14 residues. Germline loops: CDR1 SGHDT, CDR2 YYEEEE. V was clipped by 4 bases and J by 7 bases; unmatched bases: 8. The CDR3 coding sequence is TGTGCCAGCAGCCGGAGGGCGGGGGGTCATACGCAGTATTTT. Amino acid sequence: CASSRRAGGHTQYF.

The rearrangement uses TRBV4-2 and TRBJ2-7; either TRBD1 or TRBD2 may fit D (5 bases each). CDR1 is LGHNA and CDR2 is YNFKEQ in the germline V gene. Trimming pared 2 bases from V and 6 bases from J, leaving 17 bases between. The CDR3 is made up of 15 amino acids. Here the CDR3 DNA reads TGTGCCAGCAGCCAATGGGGGTCTGGGCCAGCCGAGCAGTACTTC. Protein: CASSQWGSGPAEQYF.

In this sample, this clone turned up once. As DNA, the CDR3 is TGTGCCAGCAGTACCGGGACAGTTGAAGCTTTCTTT. Translating it yields CASSTGTVEAFF. The chain couples TRBV2 to TRBJ1-1; 7 bases agree with TRBD1. Germline V gene sequence: CDR1 SNHLY, CDR2 FYNNEI. The CDR3 runs to 12 residues. V trimming: 5 bases; J trimming: 7 bases; junction bases outside the gene matches: 4.

The V call is TRBV28, the J call TRBJ2-6, with D possibly TRBD1 on 5 matching bases. This CDR3 region has 17 residues. Germline V CDR1 and CDR2: MDHEN, SYDVKM. V was pared by 8 bases and J by 0 bases, with 17 bases between. The DNA of the CDR3 is TGTGCCAGCCACTATAGGGGCTCCGGCTCTGGGGCCAACGTCCTGACTTTC. It yields the protein CASHYRGSGSGANVLTF. The entire variable domain, with the rest obtained from reference TRBV28 and TRBJ2-6, is as follows: DVKVTQSSRYLVKRTGEKVFLECVQDMDHENMFWYRQDPGLGLRLIYFSYDVKMKEKGDIPEGYSVSREKKERFSLILESASTNQTSMYLCASHYRGSGSGANVLTFGAGSRLTVL.

The chain is built from TRBV14 and TRBJ2-7; the match to TRBD2 covers 7 bases. CDR1 and CDR2 from the germline V gene are SGHDN and FVKESK. V trimming: 4 bases; J trimming: 9 bases; junction bases outside the gene matches: 33. The CDR3 runs to 21 residues. The CDR3 DNA reads as TGTGCCAGCAGCCCCGGGGCACCAAGCGGGGTATTCACTTACGATCGGGTTGGGCAGTACTTC. It encodes CASSPGAPSGVFTYDRVGQYF.

This chain joins TRBV9 and TRBJ2-7, with a weak D call TRBD2 (5 bases). V was cut by 4 bases and J by 6 bases, with 23 bases left in between. This CDR3 has 16 amino acids. Germline V CDR1 and CDR2: SGDLS, YYNGEE. CDR3 bases: TGTGCCAGCAGCCCAATAAGTCTGGCGGGTTCGGGCGAGCAGTACTTC. Translating gives CASSPISLAGSGEQYF.

As regards this clone: Other DNA sequences in this specimen translate into the identical CDR3. The chain uses TRBV28 and TRBJ2-7; D is ambiguous. The CDR3 totals 12 residues. Germline V gene lookup returns CDR1 MDHEN and CDR2 SYDVKM. With 2 bases removed from V and 4 bases from J, the gap between germline ends came to 6 bases. Written as DNA, the CDR3 is TGTGCCAGCAGTTTAGGCGGTTACGAGCAGTACTTC. Its translation is CASSLGGYEQYF.

V gene TRBV7-3 combines with J gene TRBJ1-1; possibly TRBD1 for D (5 bases). The CDR3 loop spans 15 amino acids. V gave up 2 bases and J gave up 1 base, with 11 bases separating them. The germline gives CDR1 SGHTA, CDR2 FQGTGA. The CDR3 DNA reads TGTGCCAGCAGCTTACACCCCGGGGGGAACACTGAAGCTTTCTTT. This codes for CASSLHPGGNTEAFF.

The V gene is TRBV11-2, the J gene TRBJ1-1, with a possible D match to TRBD1 (6 bases). V gave up 6 bases and J gave up 8 bases, with 19 bases separating them. Germline CDR1 is SGHAT and CDR2 is FQNNGV. The CDR3 is 14 amino acids. CDR3 protein: CASSLAVFRGEAFF. In DNA, the CDR3 is TGTGCCAGCAGTCTAGCGGTCTTCAGGGGCGAAGCTTTCTTT.

This sequence joins TRBV28 and TRBJ1-1; D not certain. Germline assignment: CDR1 MDHEN and CDR2 SYDVKM. V lost 2 bases and J 1 base, leaving 5 bases between the germline ends. CDR3 size: 13 residues. CDR3 loop: CASSLRQNTEAFF. The CDR3 region has the DNA TGTGCCAGCAGTTTACGACAGAACACTGAAGCTTTCTTT.

The V gene is TRBV9, the J gene TRBJ2-2, with 10 nucleotides matching TRBD1. The CDR3 is 17 amino acids. The V and J ends lost 3 bases and 5 bases, in that order; junction bases with no gene match: 10. The germline CDR1 and CDR2 sequences are SGDLS and YYNGEE. DNA of the CDR3: TGTGCCAGCAGCGCCGGGACAGGGGTTGTTAATACCGGGGAGCTGTTTTTT. This gives the protein CASSAGTGVVNTGELFF. The whole variable domain, filled in from reference TRBV9 and TRBJ2-2, reads DSGVTQTPKHLITATGQRVTLRCSPRSGDLSVYWYQQSLDQGLQFLIQYYNGEERAKGNILERFSAQQFPDLHSELNLSSLELGDSALYFCASSAGTGVVNTGELFFGEGSRLTVL.

This chain uses TRBV29-1 with TRBJ2-2, with a possible D match to TRBD2 (8 bases). CDR1 is SQVTM and CDR2 is ANQGSEA in the germline V gene. The CDR3 runs 15 residues. V was trimmed by 7 bases and J by 6 bases, leaving 21 bases between them. CDR3 nucleotide sequence: TGCAGCGCTAAGGGGGCGGTGCGGGAGGCCGGGGAGCTGTTTTTT. Protein product: CSAKGAVREAGELFF.

The chain has TRBV18 and TRBJ2-5; 7 positions agree with TRBD1. This CDR3 contains 16 residues. V gave up 3 bases and J gave up 1 base; unmatched junction bases: 8. The germline gives CDR1 KGHSH, CDR2 LQKENI. The CDR3 here is CASSPLGTAGQETQYF. The CDR3 DNA reads TGTGCCAGCTCACCCCTGGGGACAGCCGGCCAAGAGACCCAGTACTTC. The full variable domain, its missing parts supplied by reference TRBV18 and TRBJ2-5, is NAGVMQNPRHLVRRRGQEARLRCSPMKGHSHVYWYRQLPEEGLKFMVYLQKENIIDESGMPKERFSAEFPKEGPSILRIQQVVRGDSAAYFCASSPLGTAGQETQYFGPGTRLLVL.

The chain recombines TRBV18 with TRBJ2-7, with D perhaps TRBD2 (6 bases). Trimming left V 6 bases short and J 3 bases short, with 15 bases between. This CDR3 spans 14 amino acids. The germline CDR1 and CDR2 sequences are KGHSH and LQKENI. CDR3 DNA sequence: TGTGCCAGCTCTCCGCGGGACGGATTCTACGAGCAGTACTTC. This gives the protein CASSPRDGFYEQYF.

This clone was seen only once. The V and J genes are TRBV7-3 and TRBJ2-1; D is uncertain. The CDR3 consists of 17 residues. V was cut by 5 bases and J by 3 bases, with 20 bases left in between. The germline gives CDR1 SGHTA, CDR2 FQGTGA. The CDR3 is CASSIQAPVLNYNEQFF. The CDR3 DNA is TGTGCCAGCAGCATACAAGCCCCCGTACTCAACTACAATGAGCAGTTCTTC.

Comments on this clone: Other nucleotide sequences from this sample produce the same CDR3. V and J are TRBV18 and TRBJ2-7, with D possibly being TRBD1 (6 bases). There are 14 residues in the CDR3. Trimming pared 3 bases from V and 3 bases from J, leaving 12 bases between. Germline V CDR1 and CDR2: KGHSH, LQKENI. CDR3 nucleotides: TGTGCCAGCTCACCCAGGGGCGTCGGCTACGAGCAGTACTTC. Its protein is CASSPRGVGYEQYF.

The chain uses TRBV7-2 and TRBJ2-1; D call uncertain. Germline loops: CDR1 SGHTA, CDR2 FQGNSA. The CDR3 totals 11 residues. With 2 bases removed from V and 7 bases from J, the gap between germline ends came to 3 bases. In nucleotides, the CDR3 is TGTGCCAGCAGCTTATGGAATGAGCAGTTCTTC. Translating gives CASSLWNEQFF.

The chain employs TRBV28 and TRBJ1-4, with D unclear. Germline CDR1 is MDHEN and CDR2 is SYDVKM. Deletions cut 8 bases from V and 5 bases from J, with 9 bases between. The CDR3 runs to 12 residues. The CDR3 sequence is CASRLRNEKLFF. In DNA form, the CDR3 reads TGTGCCAGCCGGCTGAGGAATGAAAAACTGTTTTTT.

CDR3 protein: CSAPHDTQYF. The CDR3 coding sequence is TGCAGTGCCCCTCACGATACGCAGTATTTT. The chain uses TRBV20-1 and TRBJ2-3; D unresolved. CDR1 is DFQATT, CDR2 SNEGSKA, per germline (reference sequence). The CDR3 runs to 10 residues. V was clipped by 6 bases and J by 6 bases, with 7 bases between them.

V gene TRBV9 combines with J gene TRBJ1-4; D not certain. This CDR3 is built from 15 residues. Trimming took 1 base from V and 0 from J, leaving 7 bases between them. Germline CDR1 SGDLS, CDR2 YYNGEE. The CDR3 region is CASSVNTATNEKLFF. CDR3 coding DNA: TGTGCCAGCAGCGTAAATACCGCAACTAATGAAAAACTGTTTTTT.

This chain connects TRBV7-8 to TRBJ2-1; no clear D. Germline loops: CDR1 SGHVS, CDR2 FQNEAQ. Trimming cost V 7 bases and J 9 bases, with 19 bases left between them. The CDR3 length is 14 residues. The CDR3 DNA is TGTGCCAGCACCCTCCCGGGCGACCAGCGTGAGCAGTTCTTC. Translation: CASTLPGDQREQFF.

This clone was detected once. This chain connects TRBV28 to TRBJ1-1, with TRBD1 as a possible D gene (5 bases). Germline CDR1 MDHEN, CDR2 SYDVKM. The germline V and J ends were trimmed by 5 bases and 3 bases, with 7 bases remaining between them. The length of the CDR3 is 12 residues. CDR3 amino acids: CASSGTYTEAFF. The CDR3 DNA follows: TGTGCCAGCAGTGGGACCTACACTGAAGCTTTCTTT.

The chain has TRBV5-6 and TRBJ2-5; D not resolved. Trimming stripped 0 bases from V and 2 bases from J, with 11 bases between. Germline V gene lookup returns CDR1 SGHDT and CDR2 YYEEEE. The CDR3 spans 15 residues. The CDR3 DNA reads TGTGCCAGCAGCTTGGGGGCAGGCCTTCAAGAGACCCAGTACTTC. It encodes CASSLGAGLQETQYF.